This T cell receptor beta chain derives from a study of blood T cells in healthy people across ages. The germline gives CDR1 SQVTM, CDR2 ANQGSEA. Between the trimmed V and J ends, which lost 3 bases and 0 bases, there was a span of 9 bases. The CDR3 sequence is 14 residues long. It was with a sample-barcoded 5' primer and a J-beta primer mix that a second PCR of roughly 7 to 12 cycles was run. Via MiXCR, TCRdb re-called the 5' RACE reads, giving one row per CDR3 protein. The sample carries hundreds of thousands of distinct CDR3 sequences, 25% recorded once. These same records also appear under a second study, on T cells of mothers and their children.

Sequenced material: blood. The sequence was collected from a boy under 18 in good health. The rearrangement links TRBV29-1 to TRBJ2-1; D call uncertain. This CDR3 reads CSVDIESSYNEQFF. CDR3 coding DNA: TGCAGCGTTGACATTGAAAGCTCCTACAATGAGCAGTTCTTC.